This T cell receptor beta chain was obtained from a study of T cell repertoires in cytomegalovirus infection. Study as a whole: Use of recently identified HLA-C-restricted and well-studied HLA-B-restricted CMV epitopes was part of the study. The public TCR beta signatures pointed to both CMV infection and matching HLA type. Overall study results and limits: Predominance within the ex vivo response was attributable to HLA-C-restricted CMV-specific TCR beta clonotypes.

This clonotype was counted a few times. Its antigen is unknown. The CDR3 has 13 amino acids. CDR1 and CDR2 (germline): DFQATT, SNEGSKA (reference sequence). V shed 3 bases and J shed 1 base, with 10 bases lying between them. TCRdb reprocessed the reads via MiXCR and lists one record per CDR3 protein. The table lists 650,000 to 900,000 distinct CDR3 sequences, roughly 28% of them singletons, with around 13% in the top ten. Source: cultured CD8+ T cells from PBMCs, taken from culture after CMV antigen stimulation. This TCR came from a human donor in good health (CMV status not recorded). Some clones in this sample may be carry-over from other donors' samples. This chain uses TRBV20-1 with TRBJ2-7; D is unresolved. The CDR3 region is CSASTEPSYEQYV. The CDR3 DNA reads TGCAGTGCTAGCACGGAACCATCCTACGAGCAGTACGTC.